A single sample gave rise to the 21 T cell receptor beta chains below, sequenced in a study of human T cells and chemical hapten exposure. MiXCR, run by TCRdb on the RACE reads, gives a single entry per CDR3 protein. The sample carries about 80,000 distinct CDR3 sequences, under 9% recorded once. Time point denoted: patch test 1, 2 weeks after DPC sensitization. Treatment meaning: therapeutic diphenylcyclopropenone sensitization with weekly scalp DPC. The sequences come from whole blood, collected in connection with sensitization to the hapten diphenylcyclopropenone (DPC). The receptor source for this set is a young woman with alopecia areata. Some clones in this sample may be carry-over from other donors' samples.

J is TRBJ1-2 and V is TRBV28, with D possibly TRBD1 on 5 matching bases. This CDR3 has 19 amino acids. V was clipped by 6 bases and J by 2 bases, with 28 bases between them. Germline values: CDR1 MDHEN, CDR2 SYDVKM. The CDR3 sequence: CASSFYDGGILVGNYGYTF. CDR3 nucleotide sequence: TGTGCCAGCAGCTTTTATGATGGGGGGATTCTAGTTGGAAACTATGGCTACACCTTC.

This clonotype was counted at least ten times. V and J are TRBV2 and TRBJ2-1; 9 positions match TRBD2. The CDR3 length is 16 residues. V shed 1 base, J shed 7 bases, and the junction held 8 bases outside the gene matches. The germline gives CDR1 SNHLY, CDR2 FYNNEI. The CDR3 loop reads CASSEGERGVRNEQFF. CDR3 sequence (DNA): TGTGCCAGCAGTGAAGGGGAGCGGGGGGTACGTAATGAGCAGTTCTTC.

V usage is TRBV10-3 and J usage is TRBJ2-2; weak D call: TRBD1 (5 bases). Trimming shortened V by 10 bases and J by 3 bases, and 15 bases separated the two germline ends. This CDR3 spans 14 amino acids. CDR1 ENHRY and CDR2 SYGVKD come from the germline V gene. The CDR3 nucleotides read TGTGCCACCCGATTCAGGGCGGACACCGGGGAGCTGTTTTTT. It specifies CATRFRADTGELFF.

This CDR3 is CASSPGLCYNEQFF. CDR3 nucleotide sequence: TGCGCCAGCAGCCCCGGACTATGCTACAATGAGCAGTTCTTC. The chain recombines TRBV5-1 with TRBJ2-1; D perhaps matches TRBD2 (6 bases). The CDR3 sequence is 14 residues long. Deletions cut 4 bases from V and 3 bases from J, with 11 bases between. Germline assignment: CDR1 SGHRS and CDR2 YFSETQ. Filled out from reference TRBV5-1 and TRBJ2-1, the complete variable domain reads KAGVTQTPRYLIKTRGQQVTLSCSPISGHRSVSWYQQTPGQGLQFLFEYFSETQRNKGNFPGRFSGRQFSNSRSEMNVSTLELGDSALYLCASSPGLCYNEQFFGPGTRLTVL.

The sample holds many counts of this clonotype. The V gene is TRBV20-1, the J gene TRBJ2-3; D remains unclear. Trimming shortened V by 0 bases and J by 5 bases, and 6 bases separated the two germline ends. Germline assignment: CDR1 DFQATT and CDR2 SNEGSKA (reference sequence). The CDR3 is 12 residues long. The CDR3 coding sequence is TGCAGTGCTAGAGAGTCCGGAGATACGCAGTATTTT. This encodes CSARESGDTQYF.

This chain uses TRBV30 with TRBJ1-3; D is ambiguous. Germline-derived CDR1 and CDR2 are GTSNPN and SVGIG (reference sequence). The CDR3 totals 11 residues. Trimming took 5 bases from V and 4 from J, leaving 6 bases between them. This chain's CDR3 is CAWGTGNTIYF. The CDR3 nucleotides read TGTGCCTGGGGTACAGGAAACACCATATATTTT. Variable domain in full (rest from reference TRBV30 and TRBJ1-3): SQTIHQWPATLVQPVGSPLSLECTVEGTSNPNLYWYRQAAGRGLQLLFYSVGIGQISSEVPQNLSASRPQDRQFILSSKKLLLSDSGFYLCAWGTGNTIYFGEGSWLTVV.

The CDR3, as DNA: TGTGCCAGCCAAACCCGGGACGGTGCCTACGAGCAGTACTTC. Its translation: CASQTRDGAYEQYF. The chain links TRBV12-3 or TRBV12-4 to TRBJ2-7, with D perhaps being TRBD1 or TRBD2 (5 bases each). The CDR3 is 14 amino acids. The V end lost 8 bases, the J end lost 2 bases, and 16 bases lay between the germline ends.

This clonotype was seen many times. The genes are TRBV20-1 and TRBJ2-7; D is possibly TRBD1 (6 bases). Germline loops: CDR1 DFQATT, CDR2 SNEGSKA (reference sequence). V lost 0 bases to trimming and J lost 2 bases, with 14 bases between them. The CDR3 has 15 residues. CDR3 in amino acids: CSARETTGSPYEQYF. The CDR3 coding sequence is TGCAGTGCTAGAGAGACCACAGGGTCTCCCTACGAGCAGTACTTC.

This clonotype was seen at least ten times. The chain carries TRBV5-5 and TRBJ2-7; D might be TRBD1 (5 bases). The CDR3 sequence is 15 residues long. The V and J ends lost 2 bases and 4 bases respectively, with 16 bases between them. Germline-derived CDR1 and CDR2 are SGHKS and YYEKEE (reference sequence). The CDR3 DNA reads TGTGCCAGCAGCTTAACATCAGGGTGGGGTTACGAGCAGTACTTC. Amino acids: CASSLTSGWGYEQYF.

Only a few counts were recorded for this clonotype. At one of its ends the junction is not consistent with the germline gene, which may arise from a read error. The chain has TRBV29-1 and TRBJ2-7; D call uncertain. This CDR3 is 11 amino acids long. Germline V gene data show CDR1 as SQVTM and CDR2 as ANQGSEA. CDR3 amino acids: CSAGASDEQYF. The CDR3, as DNA: TGCAGCGCCGGAGCCTCCGACGAGCAGTACTTC.

This clonotype has a count of ten or more. Sequence at one end of the junction differs from germline and may be a read error. V is TRBV2 and J is TRBJ2-3; tentatively, D is TRBD2 (6 bases). The CDR3 has 11 residues. The germline CDR1 and CDR2 sequences are SNHLY and FYNNEI. The CDR3 is CASSVLIAEAF. The DNA for the CDR3 is TGTGCCAGCAGTGTTCTGATAGCGGAGGCCTTT.

This clonotype was recorded at least ten times. The chain recombines TRBV5-1 with TRBJ2-5, with no clear D. The length of the CDR3 is 14 residues. V shed 4 bases and J shed 5 bases, with 15 bases lying between them. CDR1 and CDR2 from the germline V gene are SGHRS and YFSETQ. CDR3 sequence: CASSQYQDGETQYF. CDR3 nucleotide sequence: TGCGCCAGCAGCCAATATCAGGATGGGGAGACCCAGTACTTC. The whole variable domain, filled in from reference TRBV5-1 and TRBJ2-5, reads KAGVTQTPRYLIKTRGQQVTLSCSPISGHRSVSWYQQTPGQGLQFLFEYFSETQRNKGNFPGRFSGRQFSNSRSEMNVSTLELGDSALYLCASSQYQDGETQYFGPGTRLLVL.

This rearrangement joins TRBV5-4 to TRBJ1-2, with 7 bases that match TRBD1. Germline loops: CDR1 SGHNT, CDR2 YYREEE (reference sequence). Trimming removed 5 bases from V and 6 bases from J; junction bases left unmatched: 16. The CDR3 totals 16 residues. The CDR3 spells CASRPGGPNRGHGYTF. CDR3 nucleotides: TGTGCCAGCAGACCAGGGGGACCCAACCGAGGGCATGGCTACACCTTC.

This clonotype was recorded at least ten times. The chain links TRBV25-1 to TRBJ1-1; D gene ambiguous. Trimming cost V 3 bases and J 4 bases, with 15 bases left between them. The V gene's germline CDR1 is MGHDK and CDR2 SYGVNS. The CDR3 consists of 15 residues. CDR3 sequence (DNA): TGTGCCAGCAGTGAGATAGGGAGGGAATCCACTGAAGCTTTCTTT. As protein: CASSEIGRESTEAFF.

This chain connects TRBV7-9 to TRBJ1-1; D unclear. CDR3 size: 10 residues. Germline values: CDR1 SEHNR, CDR2 FQNEAQ (reference sequence). V lost 5 bases and J lost 4, with 2 bases in between. The chain's CDR3 is CASSVTEAFF. The CDR3, as DNA: TGTGCCAGCAGCGTCACTGAAGCTTTCTTT.

There are a few counts of this clonotype. The chain couples TRBV12-3 or TRBV12-4 to TRBJ1-1; D is ambiguous. CDR3 size: 15 residues. With 5 bases removed from V and 1 base from J, the gap between germline ends came to 14 bases. The CDR3 region has the DNA TGTGCCAGCAGTCCCCGACAACGAGAGAACACTGAAGCTTTCTTT. Residues: CASSPRQRENTEAFF.

This clonotype was counted ten times or more. The chain joins TRBV5-1 to TRBJ1-2, with D possibly being TRBD1 (6 bases). Germline V gene sequence: CDR1 SGHRS, CDR2 YFSETQ. Trimming stripped 4 bases from V and 6 bases from J, with 19 bases between. This CDR3 is built from 15 residues. This chain's CDR3 is CASSRGTGQRDGYTF. The CDR3 nucleotides are TGCGCCAGCAGCCGGGGCACAGGGCAGAGGGATGGCTACACCTTC. The whole variable domain, remainder taken from reference TRBV5-1 and TRBJ1-2, is KAGVTQTPRYLIKTRGQQVTLSCSPISGHRSVSWYQQTPGQGLQFLFEYFSETQRNKGNFPGRFSGRQFSNSRSEMNVSTLELGDSALYLCASSRGTGQRDGYTFGSGTRLTVV.

This clonotype was picked up many times. The rearrangement uses TRBV20-1 and TRBJ2-7; D remains unclear. Trimming left V 0 bases short and J 2 bases short, with 17 bases between. Looked up from germline, CDR1 is DFQATT and CDR2 is SNEGSKA (reference sequence). CDR3 length: 16 amino acids. The CDR3 sequence: CSARDQGTGYAYEQYF. The DNA of the CDR3 is TGCAGTGCTAGAGATCAAGGCACTGGGTACGCCTACGAGCAGTACTTC.

This clonotype appeared a few times. The J gene is TRBJ2-5, the V gene TRBV29-1; a weak D match, TRBD2 (6 bases). The germline V gene encodes CDR1 SQVTM and CDR2 ANQGSEA. Deletions cut 1 base from V and 5 bases from J, with 8 bases between. The length of the CDR3 is 12 residues. The CDR3 DNA reads as TGCAGCGTTGAAGTGCTAGCGGAGACCCAGTACTTC. Amino acid sequence: CSVEVLAETQYF.

A word on this clonotype: A read error may be the cause here, since a much bigger clone is one base away. The chain employs TRBV3-1 and TRBJ2-7; D remains ambiguous. This CDR3 is 14 amino acids long. Deletions cut 0 bases from V and 5 bases from J, with 11 bases between. CDR1 is LGHDT, CDR2 YNNKEL, per germline (reference sequence). CDR3 in amino acids: CASSQDLTRDEQYF. The CDR3 bases are TGTGCCAGCAGCCAAGATCTCACACGCGACGAGCAGTACTTC.

About this clonotype: It may be a read error: a sequence one base away is much more abundant. The conserved final phenylalanine or tryptophan is absent from the CDR3, which likely points to a read error. V and J are TRBV15 and TRBJ1-1; D is uncertain. CDR1 is LNHNV, CDR2 YYDKDF, per germline (reference sequence). This CDR3 region has 15 residues. CDR3 amino acids: CATSRDRTLNAEAFS. CDR3 in DNA: TGTGCCACCAGCAGAGACCGGACCCTGAACGCTGAAGCTTTCTCT.